The clone carrying this TCR beta chain was counted once. Antigen unknown. The data originate from a study of shared clonotypes between healthy human individuals. The study's findings and limits: Blood was the only sampled material, and tissue repertoires likely differ.

The CDR3 covers 14 residues. The germline gives CDR1 MDHEN, CDR2 SYDVKM. Trimming took 3 bases from V and 5 from J, leaving 10 bases between them. Sorted-subset replicate PCRs used around 200 ng of genomic DNA. This amount corresponded to about 30,000 T cell genomes. The assay was immunoSEQ multiplex PCR, and TCRdb's table has in-frame clones only and misses some. The data hold 1.5 million to 1.9 million clones, with 95% to 99% observed a single time. Donation came from healthy HIV-negative adults that had no recent acute infections or vaccinations. The source material was naive CD4+ T cells sorted from blood. Sample subset: CD45RA+ positively selected. The receptor comes from a man aged 25-45 years in good health. The rearrangement joins TRBV28 to TRBJ1-4; D perhaps matches TRBD1 (5 bases). For the CDR3, the DNA is TGTGCCAGCAGTTTGGACAAGCTGAATGAAAAACTGTTTTTT. As protein: CASSLDKLNEKLFF. Full variable domain (outside the CDR3, taken from reference TRBV28 and TRBJ1-4): DVKVTQSSRYLVKRTGEKVFLECVQDMDHENMFWYRQDPGLGLRLIYFSYDVKMKEKGDIPEGYSVSREKKERFSLILESASTNQTSMYLCASSLDKLNEKLFFGSGTQLSVL.